This TCR beta chain was found in a study of T cell clusters in autoimmune cytopenias (dated by TCRdb to between 2019 and 2020). Notes on the research overall: TRB sequencing reached a median depth of roughly 50,000 reads per sample and yielded a median of 2,350 distinct TRB clonotypes per sample. Peripheral blood TRB and IGH repertoires were sequenced in autoimmune cytopenia patients at active disease and during treatment follow-up, alongside healthy, CLL and autoimmune hepatitis controls. The goal of the study was to find out whether patients with autoimmune cytopenia have a disease-specific immune repertoire signature that could be used as a blood-based biomarker.

Points on this clonotype: The clone's antigen remains unknown.

Overall study results and their limits: The T cell clusters were defined only in silico, and the functional role of the clusters still needed to be validated experimentally. Compared with active autoimmune hepatitis patients, healthy donors had almost three times as many exclusive TRB clusters, a finding consistent with an autoimmunity-wide signature. The cluster-lack signature was not seen for secondary cytopenia versus CLL, apparently masked by the dominant lymphoma-associated repertoire. TRB repertoire shifts, with less even repertoires observed in secondary cytopenia and CLL, were mostly attributed to lymphoma bias rather than autoimmunity. A lack of physiological T cell clusters in primary autoimmune cytopenia patients was suggested by GLIPH, as 51 clusters were found to be exclusive to healthy donors versus some 15 exclusive to patients.

TRB rearrangements were amplified by multiplex PCR following a touch-down protocol, with the TRB-A and TRB-B primer pools mixed in one tube. Illumina adapters and sample indices were attached to the amplicons through two consecutive PCR reactions using Phusion HS II polymerase. After gel purification with the NucleoSpin Gel and PCR Clean-up kit, the amplicons were quantified by Qubit and checked for quality on an Agilent 2100 Bioanalyzer. Libraries were sequenced on an Illumina MiSeq using 600-cycle, single-indexed, paired-end runs. Per the original workflow: MiXCR version 2.1.12, together with the default MiXCR reference library, was used to align and assemble the TRB reads. Each unique CDR3 nucleotide sequence defined a clone, and only productive sequences with at least two reads were analysed. Repertoire diversity was assessed with alpha-parameterized diversity profiles (alpha 0 to 5), including the Shannon (alpha 1) and Simpson (alpha 2) indices, which were computed with an R script. Combinatorial TRB VJ usage was computed with the tcR package and compared between cohorts by principal component analysis with ade4. TCRbeta CDR3s were clustered with GLIPH on cohort pairs matched by age and read depth, and cluster frequencies were compared by Wilcoxon test. TCRdb reprocessed the raw reads; every CDR3 protein sequence is a single record, and DNA is not supplied. The V and J calls, along with clone size, are taken from TCRdb and not from the paper's own processing. Per the sample table, the count is around 4,800 distinct CDR3 sequences. About 16% of the sample lies in the top ten.

TRB amplification used about 0.25 ug of peripheral blood genomic DNA, tens of thousands of genome equivalents, per sample. Sequenced input: peripheral blood. The origin of this receptor is a human donor with an autoimmune cytopenia or autoimmune hepatitis (not recorded which).

CDR3 protein: CASIKGLGTEAFF. The rearrangement joined TRBV5-1 to TRBJ1-1; TCRdb lists TRBD1, though no DNA is available to test this call. Including cysteine and phenylalanine, the CDR3 has 13 amino acids. Only the protein is on record. The germline V gene encodes CDR1 SGHRS and CDR2 YFSETQ. With all but the CDR3 taken from the reference TRBV5-1 and TRBJ1-1 genes, the full variable domain is: KAGVTQTPRYLIKTRGQQVTLSCSPISGHRSVSWYQQTPGQGLQFLFEYFSETQRNKGNFPGRFSGRQFSNSRSEMNVSTLELGDSALYLCASIKGLGTEAFFGQGTRLTVV.